Each of the 21 T cell receptor beta chains below was sequenced from the same sample in a study of blood T cell repertoires in COVID-19. Assay: immunoSEQ multiplex PCR; the TCRdb copy retains only in-frame clones and omits some. The sample consists of about 100,000 clones, roughly nine tenths of them appearing once. Sequencing input: peripheral blood. The source is a man aged 50 or older with active COVID-19.

This clone was found a few times. This chain links TRBV12-3 or TRBV12-4 with TRBJ1-2; TRBD1 is a possible D gene (6 bases). V was pared by 4 bases and J by 9 bases, with 15 bases between. The CDR3 totals 13 residues. The CDR3 bases are TGTGCCAGCAGTTGGGGGGGCGGCGAGAGCTACACCTTC. This encodes CASSWGGGESYTF.

This chain links TRBV18 with TRBJ1-5, with a possible D match to TRBD1 (6 bases). Per germline, CDR1 KGHSH and CDR2 LQKENI. The CDR3 runs to 14 residues. Trimming shortened V by 3 bases and J by 7 bases, and 13 bases separated the two germline ends. The CDR3 reads CASSPPDRSQPQHF. The CDR3 region has the DNA TGTGCCAGCTCACCCCCAGACAGGTCCCAGCCCCAGCATTTT.

The V gene is TRBV5-1, the J gene TRBJ2-1; TRBD2 agrees at 10 bases. V was clipped by 0 bases and J by 3 bases; unmatched bases: 3. The CDR3 is made up of 16 amino acids. Germline values: CDR1 SGHRS, CDR2 YFSETQ. As DNA, the CDR3 is TGCGCCAGCAGCTTGGTGAGCGGGAGGGTCTACAATGAGCAGTTCTTC. Its protein product is CASSLVSGRVYNEQFF.

The gene calls are TRBV27 and TRBJ2-1; 9 bases agree with TRBD2. J gave up 7 bases and V 0 bases, and 4 bases lay outside the gene matches. This CDR3 comprises 15 residues. Germline values: CDR1 MNHEY, CDR2 SMNVEV (reference sequence). The CDR3 DNA follows: TGTGCCAGCAGTTTATCGTCTAGCGGGGCGAATGAGCAGTTCTTC. Protein product: CASSLSSSGANEQFF.

The gene calls are TRBV6-5 and TRBJ2-2; D remains unclear. CDR1 and CDR2 (germline): MNHEY, SVGAGI. The germline V and J ends were trimmed by 3 bases and 1 base, with 6 bases remaining between them. The CDR3 is 14 residues long. The CDR3 sequence: CASSYLRNTGELFF. The CDR3 nucleotides read TGTGCCAGCAGTTATTTGCGGAACACCGGGGAGCTGTTTTTT.

The count of this clone is one. The chain employs TRBV6-5 and TRBJ1-1; the D gene is possibly TRBD1 (6 bases). CDR1 is MNHEY and CDR2 is SVGAGI in the germline V gene. The CDR3 consists of 15 residues. V was trimmed by 7 bases and J by 0 bases, leaving 15 bases between them. In DNA, the CDR3 is TGTGCCAGCAACTTACAAGGACAGCTGAACACTGAAGCTTTCTTT. Residues: CASNLQGQLNTEAFF.

DNA of the CDR3: TGTGCCAGCAGCCGCTATCTAGCGGGCAGCAATGAGCAGTTCTTC. Translating it yields CASSRYLAGSNEQFF. The chain couples TRBV3-1 (or the pseudogene TRBV3-2) to TRBJ2-1; 8 bases align to TRBD2. The CDR3 contains 15 residues. Germline V gene sequence: CDR1 LGHDT, CDR2 YNNKEL (reference sequence). With 4 bases clipped from V and 6 bases from J, the junction kept 8 bases outside the gene matches.

The rearrangement joins TRBV19 to TRBJ2-6; 8 bases line up with TRBD1. V dropped 3 bases and J dropped 0; count of bases not matched to a gene: 10. The length of the CDR3 is 19 residues. Germline V lookup: CDR1 LNHDA, CDR2 SQIVND (reference sequence). The CDR3 loop is CASSITRGRAYSGANVLTF. CDR3 DNA sequence: TGTGCCAGTAGTATTACCAGGGGGCGGGCCTACTCTGGGGCCAACGTCCTGACTTTC.

This chain uses TRBV12-3 or TRBV12-4 with TRBJ2-1; TRBD2 is a possible D gene (5 bases). The CDR3 covers 12 residues. Trimming pared 3 bases from V and 10 bases from J, leaving 10 bases between. The CDR3 protein is CASSLRAQEQFF. In DNA form, the CDR3 reads TGTGCCAGCAGTTTGAGGGCCCAGGAGCAGTTCTTC.

Only one count was recorded for this clone. V and J are TRBV12-3 or TRBV12-4 and TRBJ1-1; 8 nucleotides match TRBD1. The CDR3 is 12 amino acids. With 4 bases clipped from V and 10 bases from J, the junction kept 5 bases outside the gene matches. As DNA, the CDR3 is TGTGCCAGCAGTTCAGACAGGGGCCCAGCTTTCTTT. Protein product: CASSSDRGPAFF.

The rearrangement uses TRBV6-1 and TRBJ2-3, with 14 bases matching TRBD2. V gave up 0 bases and J gave up 2 bases; unmatched junction bases: 1. Germline lookup yields CDR1 MNHNS and CDR2 SASEGT. This CDR3 is 17 amino acids long. CDR3 in amino acids: CASSEATSGRDTDTQYF. For the CDR3, the DNA is TGTGCCAGCAGTGAAGCGACTAGCGGGAGGGACACAGATACGCAGTATTTT.

This chain connects TRBV19 to TRBJ2-1; weak D call: TRBD1 (5 bases). V lost 2 bases and J lost 7, with 24 bases in between. Germline lookup yields CDR1 LNHDA and CDR2 SQIVND (reference sequence). The CDR3 is 18 residues long. This CDR3 reads CASSIPRTRQGIGNEQFF. In DNA form, the CDR3 reads TGTGCCAGTAGTATACCCAGGACACGCCAAGGGATAGGGAATGAGCAGTTCTTC. Using reference TRBV19 and TRBJ2-1 for the parts outside the CDR3, the full variable domain is DGGITQSPKYLFRKEGQNVTLSCEQNLNHDAMYWYRQDPGQGLRLIYYSQIVNDFQKGDIAEGYSVSREKKESFPLTVTSAQKNPTAFYLCASSIPRTRQGIGNEQFFGPGTRLTVL.

The J gene is TRBJ2-5, the V gene TRBV29-1, with 8 nucleotides matching TRBD2. In germline, CDR1 is SQVTM, CDR2 ANQGSEA. J lost 5 bases, V lost 5 bases, and 7 bases had no gene match. The CDR3 contains 13 residues. The CDR3 reads CSVRTRLAETQYF. CDR3 DNA: TGCAGCGTTCGGACACGACTAGCGGAGACCCAGTACTTC. Together with reference TRBV29-1 and TRBJ2-5, the CDR3 gives the full variable domain: SAVISQKPSRDICQRGTSLTIQCQVDSQVTMMFWYRQQPGQSLTLIATANQGSEATYESGFVIDKFPISRPNLTFSTLTVSNMSPEDSSIYLCSVRTRLAETQYFGPGTRLLVL.

This clone was observed once. The rearrangement joins TRBV6-5 to TRBJ1-6; D is possibly TRBD1 (5 bases). The CDR3 is 15 amino acids. CDR1 and CDR2 (germline): MNHEY, SVGAGI. The V end lost 7 bases, the J end lost 9 bases, and 19 bases lay between the germline ends. CDR3: CASMAQVEGVSPLHF. Here the CDR3 DNA reads TGTGCCAGCATGGCACAGGTCGAAGGAGTTTCACCCCTCCACTTT.

This chain links TRBV20-1 with TRBJ1-5; the match to TRBD1 covers 7 bases. Losses at the gene ends were 3 bases for V and 7 bases for J; bases not matched to a gene: 12. In germline, CDR1 is DFQATT, CDR2 SNEGSKA (reference sequence). The CDR3 has 15 amino acids. The CDR3 region is CSASGTVGVGQPQHF. The CDR3 DNA is TGCAGTGCTAGTGGGACAGTCGGTGTGGGGCAGCCCCAGCATTTT.

This rearrangement joins TRBV5-1 to TRBJ1-1; D not certain. The germline V gene encodes CDR1 SGHRS and CDR2 YFSETQ. V was cut by 3 bases and J by 1 base, with 10 bases left in between. This CDR3 contains 14 residues. In DNA form, the CDR3 reads TGCGCCAGCAGCTCCTCCGGTGGGAACACTGAAGCTTTCTTT. Its translation is CASSSSGGNTEAFF.

The chain has TRBV19 and TRBJ2-2, with 7 bases aligning to TRBD2. There are 15 residues in the CDR3. CDR1 and CDR2 from the germline V gene are LNHDA and SQIVND (reference sequence). Unmatched junction bases numbered 8, after V lost 7 bases and J lost 3 bases. The CDR3 coding sequence is TGTGCCAGTACTCTTGCGGGGGTTGACACCGGGGAGCTGTTTTTT. Residues: CASTLAGVDTGELFF.

The CDR3 sequence is CASSLATGVTSKTQYF. CDR3 bases: TGTGCCAGCAGCTTGGCGACAGGGGTGACTAGTAAGACCCAGTACTTC. The chain recombines TRBV5-4 with TRBJ2-5; 8 bases are shared with TRBD1. The CDR3 has 16 amino acids. Germline V CDR1 and CDR2: SGHNT, YYREEE (reference sequence). V lost 0 bases, J lost 6 bases, and 10 bases stayed unmatched.

The V call is TRBV28, the J call TRBJ1-5, with 9 bases that match TRBD1. Germline CDR1 MDHEN, CDR2 SYDVKM. V gave up 5 bases and J gave up 4 bases; unmatched junction bases: 12. The CDR3 runs 17 residues. The CDR3 DNA reads TGTGCCAGCAGTCCTTCCAGGGACAGGGTGAGGAATCAGCCCCAGCATTTT. Its translation: CASSPSRDRVRNQPQHF.

V usage is TRBV19 and J usage is TRBJ2-5; D possibly corresponds to TRBD2 (5 bases). Per germline, CDR1 LNHDA and CDR2 SQIVND (reference sequence). This CDR3 has 13 amino acids. The V and J ends lost 4 bases and 5 bases respectively, with 11 bases between them. The CDR3 DNA follows: TGTGCCAGTAGTAGCCAGAGAGGGGAGACCCAGTACTTC. Protein: CASSSQRGETQYF.

The chain employs TRBV6-1 and TRBJ2-1; D may be TRBD2 (6 bases). The germline gives CDR1 MNHNS, CDR2 SASEGT. CDR3 length: 16 residues. Trimming shortened V by 3 bases and J by 0 bases, and 12 bases separated the two germline ends. As DNA, the CDR3 is TGTGCCAGCAGTGACAGGAGGGCAAGCTCCTACAATGAGCAGTTCTTC. This codes for CASSDRRASSYNEQFF.